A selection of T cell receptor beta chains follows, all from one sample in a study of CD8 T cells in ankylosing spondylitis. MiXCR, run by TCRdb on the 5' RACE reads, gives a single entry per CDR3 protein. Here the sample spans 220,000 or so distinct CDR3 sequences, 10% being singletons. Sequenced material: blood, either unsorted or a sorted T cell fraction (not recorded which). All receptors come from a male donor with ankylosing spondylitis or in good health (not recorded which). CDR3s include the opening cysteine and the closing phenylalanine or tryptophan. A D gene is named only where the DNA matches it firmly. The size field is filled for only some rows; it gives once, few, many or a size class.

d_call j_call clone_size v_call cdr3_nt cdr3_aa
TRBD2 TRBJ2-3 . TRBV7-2 TGTGCCAGCAGCCAAATAGCGGGGGGGCCGAAAGATACGCAGTATTTT CASSQIAGGPKDTQYF
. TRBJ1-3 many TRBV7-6 TGTGCCAGCAGCTCCGGCCCGGGGGGAAACACCATATATTTT CASSSGPGGNTIYF
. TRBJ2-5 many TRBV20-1 TGCAGTGCTAGAGAGAACTACCAAGAGACCCAGTACTTC CSARENYQETQYF
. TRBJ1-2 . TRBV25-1 TGTGCCAGCAGTCCCTCAGGGACCCCTGGCTACACCTTC CASSPSGTPGYTF
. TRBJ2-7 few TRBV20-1 TGCAGTGCTACCCCATCGGGGTTATACGAGCAGTACTTC CSATPSGLYEQYF
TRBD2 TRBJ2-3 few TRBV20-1 TGCAGTGCGGAAACCGGGACTAGCGGTCGGGCAGATACGCAGTATTTT CSAETGTSGRADTQYF
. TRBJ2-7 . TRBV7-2 TGTGCCAGCAGCTCAAACCGGCCCGGGTCCACTAACTACGAGCAGTACTTC CASSSNRPGSTNYEQYF
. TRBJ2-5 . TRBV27 TGTGCCAGCAGTTTATATTCGCAGCCTAGGGAGACCCAGTACTTC CASSLYSQPRETQYF
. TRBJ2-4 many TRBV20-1 TGCAGTGCCCCCGCGCCCGACATTCAGTACTTC CSAPAPDIQYF
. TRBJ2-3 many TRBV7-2 TGTGCCAGCGGGGGAGCTAGCACAGATACGCAGTATTTT CASGGASTDTQYF
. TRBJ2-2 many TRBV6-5 TGTGCCAGCAGGTTACTAGCCCCCGGGGAGCTGTTTTTT CASRLLAPGELFF
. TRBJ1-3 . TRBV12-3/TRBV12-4 TGTGCCAGCAGTCGAGACAGGGGAAACACCATATATTTT CASSRDRGNTIYF
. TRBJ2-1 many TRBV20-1 TGCAGTGCTAGAGATCGTGTCAGATACAATGAGCAGTTCTTC CSARDRVRYNEQFF
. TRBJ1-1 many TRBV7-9 TGTGCCAGCAGCTTATCGGGACCTAACACTGAAGCTTTCTTT CASSLSGPNTEAFF
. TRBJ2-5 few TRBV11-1 TGTGCCAGCAGCTTAGGGGGCAGGCGTAAAGAAGAGACCCAGTACTTC CASSLGGRRKEETQYF
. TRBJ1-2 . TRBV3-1 TGTGCCAGCAGCCATCGGGGCGGGGATGGCTACACCTTC CASSHRGGDGYTF
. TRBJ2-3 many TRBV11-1 TGTGCCAGCAGCCCCTTTTACACAGATACGCAGTATTTT CASSPFYTDTQYF
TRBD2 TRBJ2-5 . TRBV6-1 TGTGCCAGCAGTGAAGTCTTATTCGGGACTAGCGGGAGTCAAGAGACCCAGTACTTC CASSEVLFGTSGSQETQYF
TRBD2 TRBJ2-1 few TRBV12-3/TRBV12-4 TGTGCCAGCTCCCTGGGCGGGGGGGGACTGAATGAGCAGTTCTTC CASSLGGGGLNEQFF
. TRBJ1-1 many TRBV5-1 TGCGCCAGCAGTCGGGACGGGAACACTGAAGCTTTCTTT CASSRDGNTEAFF
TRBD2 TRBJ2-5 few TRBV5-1 TGCGCCAGCAGCCCCGGGAGGGCATCGCAAGAGACCCAGTACTTC CASSPGRASQETQYF
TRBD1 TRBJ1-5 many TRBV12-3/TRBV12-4 TGTGCCAGCAGTTCTAATACAGGGGTGGGAAGCAATCAGCCCCAGCATTTT CASSSNTGVGSNQPQHF
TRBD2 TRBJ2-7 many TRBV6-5 TGTGCCAGCAGTTACTCTATAGCGGGGGCTCCCTACGAGCAGTACTTC CASSYSIAGAPYEQYF
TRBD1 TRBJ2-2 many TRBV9 TGTGCCAGCAGCGATACCTTGACCGGGACAGCGAACACCGGGGAGCTGTTTTTT CASSDTLTGTANTGELFF
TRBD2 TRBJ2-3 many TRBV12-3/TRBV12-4 TGTGCCAGCAGCTTGCGGGGGGACCACGGGGATACGCAGTATTTT CASSLRGDHGDTQYF
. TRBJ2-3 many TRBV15 TGTGCCACAGAGAGGGGAGATACGCAGTATTTT CATERGDTQYF
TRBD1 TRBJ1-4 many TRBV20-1 TGCAGTGCATCGGACAGGGGCAATGAAAAACTGTTTTTT CSASDRGNEKLFF
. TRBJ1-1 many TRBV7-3 TGTGCCAGCAGCTTAAGGGGTCTGAACACTGAAGCTTTCTTT CASSLRGLNTEAFF
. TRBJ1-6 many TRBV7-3 TGTGCCAGCAGCTTAGTCGACGGCGTGAATTCACCCCTCCACTTT CASSLVDGVNSPLHF
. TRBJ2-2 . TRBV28 TGTGCCAGCAAACTGGGGGGGAACACCGGGGAGCTGTTTTTT CASKLGGNTGELFF
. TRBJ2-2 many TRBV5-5 TGTGCCAGCAGCTTGGATGGCAGGGGACACACCGGGGAGCTGTTTTTT CASSLDGRGHTGELFF
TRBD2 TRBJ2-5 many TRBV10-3 TGTGCCATCAGTTTAGCGGGGGGGCAGGGTCAAGAGACCCAGTACTTC CAISLAGGQGQETQYF
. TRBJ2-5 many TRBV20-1 TGCAGTGCCCATCTCCTCCGGGGAAACCAAGAGACCCAGTACTTC CSAHLLRGNQETQYF
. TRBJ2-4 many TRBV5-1 TGCGCCAGCAGTGTGGAGGGGCTAGACATTCAGTACTTC CASSVEGLDIQYF
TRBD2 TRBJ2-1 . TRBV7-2 TGTGCCAGCAGCTTAGCCGTAACTAGCGGGGGCTACAATGAGCAGTTCTTC CASSLAVTSGGYNEQFF
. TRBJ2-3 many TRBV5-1 TGCGCCAGCAGCCTCCAACCCCTCCGGGGGACCACAGATACGCAGTATTTT CASSLQPLRGTTDTQYF
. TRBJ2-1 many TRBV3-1 TGTGCCAGCAGCCAGCAGGGCCCTTCGGGAAATGAGCAGTTCTTC CASSQQGPSGNEQFF
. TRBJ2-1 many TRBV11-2 TGTGCCAGCAGCTTAATTGTGGCCAACAATGAGCAGTTCTTC CASSLIVANNEQFF
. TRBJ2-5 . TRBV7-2 TGTGCCAGCAGCTTCAACCCACAGGGTGAGGAGACCCAGTACTTC CASSFNPQGEETQYF
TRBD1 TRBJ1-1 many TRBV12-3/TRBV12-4 TGTGCCAGCAGTACACATCCACAGGGGGATGGGACTGAAGCTTTCTTT CASSTHPQGDGTEAFF
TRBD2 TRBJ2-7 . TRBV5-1 TGCGCCAGCAGCTTGGGTCTAGCGGGGGTCTCCTACGAGCAGTACTTC CASSLGLAGVSYEQYF
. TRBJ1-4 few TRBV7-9 TGTGCCAGCAGCTCTACTGATGAAAAACTGTTTTTT CASSSTDEKLFF
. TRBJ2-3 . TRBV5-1 TGCGCCAGCAGCTTGGAGGCAGCCTTATCTAGCACAGATACGCAGTATTTT CASSLEAALSSTDTQYF
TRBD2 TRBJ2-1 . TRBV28 TGTGCCAGCAGTTTAAGATCCTCCCGGGGGGATGAGCAGTTCTTC CASSLRSSRGDEQFF